This passage covers 32 T cell receptor beta chains from one sample sequenced in a study of OX40 agonist ivuxolimab in advanced cancers. The repertoire was sequenced with immunoSEQ multiplex PCR; TCRdb's copy has only in-frame clones and lacks some. The sample consists of about 80,000 clones, around 86% of them appearing once. The starting material was CD4+ or CD8+ T cells sorted from blood, obtained in a trial of the OX40 agonist ivuxolimab. All receptors come from an adult with an advanced solid tumor such as melanoma, head and neck, liver or kidney cancer.

The V and J genes are TRBV4-2 and TRBJ2-1, with 10 bases that match TRBD2. Germline CDR1 is LGHNA and CDR2 is YNFKEQ. V was clipped by 4 bases and J by 7 bases; unmatched bases: 16. The CDR3 has 18 residues. DNA for the CDR3: TGTGCCAGCAGCCCCGAGGTAGCGGGGGGTCATATAGCTAATGAGCAGTTCTTC. Protein sequence: CASSPEVAGGHIANEQFF.

Notes on this clone: This is likely a read error, given that the CDR3 carries no conserved phenylalanine or tryptophan at its end. The gene calls are TRBV7-9 and TRBJ1-2, with TRBD1 identical over 8 bases. There are 15 residues in the CDR3. Trimming at V came to 1 base and at J to 4 bases, leaving 5 bases not matched to a gene. Per germline, CDR1 SEHNR and CDR2 FQNEAQ (reference sequence). In nucleotides, the CDR3 is TGTGCCAGCAGCTTAGACGACAGGGGAGTCTATGGCTACACCTCC. Protein sequence: CASSLDDRGVYGYTS.

This clone came up once. V and J are TRBV5-5 and TRBJ2-2; D perhaps matches TRBD2 (6 bases). The CDR3 has 16 amino acids. Germline V gene lookup returns CDR1 SGHKS and CDR2 YYEKEE (reference sequence). Between the trimmed V and J ends, which lost 4 bases and 0 bases, there was a span of 13 bases. CDR3 nucleotide sequence: TGTGCCAGCAGCACTCCTCGGGGGTCGAACACCGGGGAGCTGTTTTTT. It yields the protein CASSTPRGSNTGELFF.

V is TRBV7-9 and J is TRBJ1-4; a weak D match, TRBD1 (6 bases). This CDR3 is 15 amino acids long. Germline V gene data show CDR1 as SEHNR and CDR2 as FQNEAQ (reference sequence). V lost 4 bases, J lost 3 bases, and 12 bases lay in between. CDR3 protein: CASSSFSGANEKLFF. The CDR3, as DNA: TGTGCCAGCAGCTCATTCTCAGGGGCTAATGAAAAACTGTTTTTT.

The chain is built from TRBV9 and TRBJ2-4; TRBD1 aligns across 8 bases. The CDR3 extends over 15 amino acids. Germline V CDR1 and CDR2: SGDLS, YYNGEE. The trim removed 1 base at V and 6 bases at J, leaving 6 bases unmatched. CDR3 residues: CASSVSSTGVNIQYF. Written as DNA, the CDR3 is TGTGCCAGCAGCGTAAGCTCGACAGGGGTAAACATTCAGTACTTC.

The V call is TRBV28, the J call TRBJ1-1; 7 nucleotides match TRBD1. V lost 2 bases, J lost 2 bases, and 5 bases stayed unmatched. Germline V gene sequence: CDR1 MDHEN, CDR2 SYDVKM. The CDR3 has 15 residues. The CDR3 loop reads CASSLGDRINTEAFF. CDR3 in DNA: TGTGCCAGCAGTTTAGGGGACAGAATTAACACTGAAGCTTTCTTT.

This clone showed up just once. The rearrangement uses TRBV29-1 and TRBJ1-2, with D unclear. V was trimmed by 5 bases and J by 2 bases, leaving 12 bases between them. CDR1 SQVTM and CDR2 ANQGSEA come from the germline V gene. There are 13 residues in the CDR3. CDR3 sequence reads: CSVSASDNYGYTF. CDR3 sequence (DNA): TGCAGCGTTTCCGCGTCTGACAACTATGGCTACACCTTC.

The rearrangement links TRBV28 to TRBJ2-7; the D is unclear. The CDR3 loop spans 13 amino acids. CDR1 and CDR2 from the germline V gene are MDHEN and SYDVKM. V gave up 6 bases and J gave up 4 bases, with 13 bases separating them. The CDR3 DNA is TGTGCCAGCAGCCAGAAGATGGTATACGAGCAGTACTTC. Its protein product is CASSQKMVYEQYF.

This clone occurred once. The chain recombines TRBV11-2 with TRBJ2-1; perhaps TRBD1 as D (7 bases). Germline lookup yields CDR1 SGHAT and CDR2 FQNNGV. This CDR3 is 15 amino acids long. V lost 3 bases to trimming and J lost 2 bases, with 11 bases between them. CDR3 DNA sequence: TGTGCCAGCAGCTTCCAGGGGGAGGCCTACAATGAGCAGTTCTTC. Protein sequence: CASSFQGEAYNEQFF.

Turning to this clone: Different DNA sequences within this sample yield the same CDR3. The V gene is TRBV15, the J gene TRBJ2-5; the D is unclear. Germline V gene sequence: CDR1 LNHNV, CDR2 YYDKDF (reference sequence). The CDR3 has 12 amino acids. With 0 bases removed from V and 5 bases from J, the gap between germline ends came to 4 bases. The CDR3 DNA follows: TGTGCCACCAGCAGAGATAGGGAGACCCAGTACTTC. Translating it yields CATSRDRETQYF.

The chain is built from TRBV7-9 and TRBJ1-4; 7 bases agree with TRBD1. The germline V gene has CDR1 SEHNR and CDR2 FQNEAQ (reference sequence). CDR3 length: 15 amino acids. V trimming: 4 bases; J trimming: 8 bases; junction bases outside the gene matches: 10. CDR3 coding DNA: TGTGCCAGCAGCTCAGGGGGTACAGGGTACGAAAAACTGTTTTTT. Translation: CASSSGGTGYEKLFF.

The CDR3 loop is CASCPRSGSTDTQYF. The CDR3 region has the DNA TGTGCCAGCTGCCCTAGGTCTGGGAGCACAGATACGCAGTATTTT. The chain uses TRBV2 and TRBJ2-3, with unresolved D. The germline V and J ends were trimmed by 8 bases and 0 bases, with 15 bases remaining between them. The CDR3 covers 15 residues. Germline CDR1 SNHLY, CDR2 FYNNEI.

This clone occurred once. V and J are TRBV29-1 and TRBJ2-3; D ambiguous. The germline gives CDR1 SQVTM, CDR2 ANQGSEA. The CDR3 consists of 11 residues. V was shortened by 3 bases and J by 8 bases, with 9 bases between the two germline ends. CDR3 nucleotides: TGCAGCGTTGAGTTCGCCAGTACGCAGTATTTT. It encodes CSVEFASTQYF.

The chain employs TRBV6-1 and TRBJ1-2; 10 bases agree with TRBD1. The CDR3 length is 14 residues. The V gene end was trimmed by 5 bases and the J gene end by 12 bases; junction bases not matched to a gene: 12. The germline gives CDR1 MNHNS, CDR2 SASEGT. The CDR3 loop is CASSTGQGRRLHTF. CDR3 coding DNA: TGTGCCAGCAGTACGGGACAGGGGCGTCGCCTTCACACCTTC.

This rearrangement joins TRBV11-2 to TRBJ2-1; D might be TRBD2 (6 bases). The germline V and J ends were trimmed by 5 bases and 5 bases, with 13 bases remaining between them. CDR1 is SGHAT, CDR2 FQNNGV, per germline. The length of the CDR3 is 14 residues. The chain's CDR3 is CASSQGTANNEQFF. CDR3 in DNA: TGTGCCAGCAGCCAAGGGACTGCAAACAATGAGCAGTTCTTC. Full variable domain (remainder filled in from reference TRBV11-2 and TRBJ2-1): EAGVAQSPRYKIIEKRQSVAFWCNPISGHATLYWYQQILGQGPKLLIQFQNNGVVDDSQLPKDRFSAERLKGVDSTLKIQPAKLEDSAVYLCASSQGTANNEQFFGPGTRLTVL.

The J gene is TRBJ1-2, the V gene TRBV2, with 9 nucleotides matching TRBD1. Trimming removed 1 base from V and 0 bases from J; junction bases left unmatched: 0. CDR3 length: 15 amino acids. Germline V gene lookup returns CDR1 SNHLY and CDR2 FYNNEI. The CDR3, as DNA: TGTGCCAGCAGTGAAGGACAGGGGGCTAACTATGGCTACACCTTC. Translated, it gives CASSEGQGANYGYTF.

The chain has TRBV6-5 and TRBJ1-5; 10 positions match TRBD1. J lost 7 bases, V lost 5 bases, and 5 bases had no gene match. The CDR3 is 14 amino acids. Germline V lookup: CDR1 MNHEY, CDR2 SVGAGI. The CDR3 is CASSLGQGGQPQHF. The CDR3 DNA sequence: TGTGCCAGCAGTCTTGGACAGGGGGGCCAGCCCCAGCATTTT.

The rearrangement links TRBV6-1 to TRBJ2-4, with D maybe TRBD2 (5 bases). The CDR3 has 14 residues. Per germline, CDR1 MNHNS and CDR2 SASEGT. The germline V and J ends were trimmed by 10 bases and 0 bases, with 13 bases remaining between them. Here the CDR3 DNA reads TGTGCCACCTACTCCGCGGGAGCCAAAAACATTCAGTACTTC. This translates into CATYSAGAKNIQYF.

The chain uses TRBV27 and TRBJ1-3, with a possible D match to TRBD1 (5 bases). Trimming cost V 4 bases and J 4 bases, with 11 bases left between them. Per germline, CDR1 MNHEY and CDR2 SMNVEV (reference sequence). The CDR3 is 14 amino acids. The CDR3 reads CASSSPGLGNTIYF. The CDR3 DNA is TGTGCCAGCAGTTCCCCAGGGTTAGGAAACACCATATATTTT.

This chain uses TRBV10-1 with TRBJ2-3; D assignment may be TRBD1 or TRBD2 (5 bases each). Germline CDR1 reads WNHNN; CDR2 reads SYGVQD (reference sequence). This CDR3 has 15 residues. Trimming removed 7 bases from V and 0 bases from J, with 14 bases in between. DNA of the CDR3: TGCGCCAGCAACAGGACACCTAGCAGCACAGATACGCAGTATTTT. Residues: CASNRTPSSTDTQYF.

This clone was seen a handful of times. CDR3 nucleotide sequence: TGTGCCACCAGCAGAGATAAGTACGCGGGAGGCCCGTGGAAAGGGCAGTTCTTC. Its protein is CATSRDKYAGGPWKGQFF. V gene TRBV15 combines with J gene TRBJ2-1, with 8 nucleotides matching TRBD2. This CDR3 is 18 amino acids long. V shed 0 bases, J shed 12 bases, and the junction held 19 bases outside the gene matches. Germline-derived CDR1 and CDR2 are LNHNV and YYDKDF (reference sequence).

This chain links TRBV19 with TRBJ2-5; 7 bases line up with TRBD1. Germline-derived CDR1 and CDR2 are LNHDA and SQIVND (reference sequence). V lost 4 bases and J lost 5; bases outside the gene matches: 13. The CDR3 runs to 16 residues. The CDR3 DNA is TGTGCCAGTAGTAGGGGCGCGGAGTTAGGGGGCGAGACCCAGTACTTC. Translating gives CASSRGAELGGETQYF.

The chain has TRBV6-5 and TRBJ2-1; 12 bases are a match to TRBD2. Germline assignment: CDR1 MNHEY and CDR2 SVGAGI. The V gene end was trimmed by 6 bases and the J gene end by 7 bases; junction bases not matched to a gene: 4. The CDR3 extends over 14 amino acids. DNA for the CDR3: TGTGCCAGCAGACGACTAGCGGGAGAGAATGAGCAGTTCTTC. Translation: CASRRLAGENEQFF.

The chain uses TRBV10-1 and TRBJ2-1; D is ambiguous. Trimming cost V 6 bases and J 6 bases, with 12 bases left between them. Germline values: CDR1 WNHNN, CDR2 SYGVQD (reference sequence). The CDR3 runs 13 residues. The CDR3 is CASSNEALNEQFF. CDR3 in DNA: TGCGCCAGCAGCAATGAGGCCCTCAATGAGCAGTTCTTC.

The genes are TRBV19 and TRBJ2-5, with D possibly TRBD1 on 6 matching bases. The germline V gene encodes CDR1 LNHDA and CDR2 SQIVND (reference sequence). This CDR3 contains 14 residues. Trimming pared 7 bases from V and 0 bases from J, leaving 12 bases between. The CDR3 region is CASTPDSHQETQYF. The CDR3 bases are TGTGCCAGTACCCCGGACAGCCACCAAGAGACCCAGTACTTC.

This clone has more than one count but fewer than ten. The V gene is TRBV7-9, the J gene TRBJ2-6; TRBD1 matches at 9 bases. The J segment lost 5 bases and the V segment lost 5 bases, leaving 10 bases of the junction unmatched. The CDR3 has 17 residues. Germline CDR1 reads SEHNR; CDR2 reads FQNEAQ (reference sequence). CDR3 region: CASSPRDREFWANVLTF. The CDR3 nucleotides are TGTGCCAGCAGCCCCCGGGACAGGGAGTTTTGGGCCAACGTCCTGACTTTC.

The chain uses TRBV28 and TRBJ2-5, with D perhaps being TRBD1 or TRBD2 (6 bases each). CDR1 is MDHEN and CDR2 is SYDVKM in the germline V gene. V lost 2 bases, J lost 4 bases, and 17 bases lay in between. The length of the CDR3 is 16 residues. The CDR3 loop reads CASSLGLGGPAETQYF. The CDR3 region has the DNA TGTGCCAGCAGTTTAGGCCTAGGGGGGCCAGCAGAGACCCAGTACTTC.

The chain links TRBV2 to TRBJ2-2; D unresolved. Trimming cost V 8 bases and J 0 bases, with 4 bases left between them. Germline assignment: CDR1 SNHLY and CDR2 FYNNEI. The CDR3 has 12 residues. This chain's CDR3 is CASRPNTGELFF. Written as DNA, the CDR3 is TGTGCCAGCCGCCCGAACACCGGGGAGCTGTTTTTT.

The count of this clone is one. The genes are TRBV6-5 and TRBJ1-3; D might be TRBD1 (6 bases). The V and J ends lost 0 bases and 8 bases respectively, with 14 bases between them. The CDR3 is 15 amino acids. Germline V gives CDR1 MNHEY, CDR2 SVGAGI. This CDR3 is CASSYSRQRGDTIYF. CDR3 nucleotide sequence: TGTGCCAGCAGTTACTCGAGGCAGAGGGGGGACACCATATATTTT.

This chain connects TRBV27 to TRBJ1-6; D is undetermined. The length of the CDR3 is 14 residues. CDR1 and CDR2 from the germline V gene are MNHEY and SMNVEV (reference sequence). Trimming removed 5 bases from V and 9 bases from J, with 14 bases in between. CDR3 bases: TGTGCCAGCAGTGCCGGAATTCCGACTTCACCCCTCCACTTT. It translates to CASSAGIPTSPLHF.

The chain carries TRBV7-3 and TRBJ2-2; no definite D call. The germline gives CDR1 SGHTA, CDR2 FQGTGA. Trimming stripped 5 bases from V and 0 bases from J, with 7 bases between. This CDR3 has 14 residues. CDR3: CASSPYSNTGELFF. In nucleotides, the CDR3 is TGTGCCAGCAGCCCTTACTCGAACACCGGGGAGCTGTTTTTT.

This chain links TRBV29-1 with TRBJ2-7, with TRBD1 matching 7 bases. Germline V gene data show CDR1 as SQVTM and CDR2 as ANQGSEA. The CDR3 length is 14 residues. The junction had 12 bases not matched to a gene; V was cut back by 7 bases and J by 3 bases. The CDR3 coding sequence is TGCAGCGGACTACTCAGGGGGAGAGACTACGAGCAGTACTTC. Amino acid sequence: CSGLLRGRDYEQYF.